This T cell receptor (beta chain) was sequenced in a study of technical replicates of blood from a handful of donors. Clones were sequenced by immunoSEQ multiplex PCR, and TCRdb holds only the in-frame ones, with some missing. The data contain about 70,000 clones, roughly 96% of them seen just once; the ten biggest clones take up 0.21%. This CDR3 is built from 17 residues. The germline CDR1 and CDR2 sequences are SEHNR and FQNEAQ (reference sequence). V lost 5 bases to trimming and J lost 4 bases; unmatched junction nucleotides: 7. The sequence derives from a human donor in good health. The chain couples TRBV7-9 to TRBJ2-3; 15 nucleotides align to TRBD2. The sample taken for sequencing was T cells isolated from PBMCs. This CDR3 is CASSPGLAGGMADTQYF. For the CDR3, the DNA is TGTGCCAGCAGCCCGGGACTAGCGGGAGGCATGGCAGATACGCAGTATTTT.